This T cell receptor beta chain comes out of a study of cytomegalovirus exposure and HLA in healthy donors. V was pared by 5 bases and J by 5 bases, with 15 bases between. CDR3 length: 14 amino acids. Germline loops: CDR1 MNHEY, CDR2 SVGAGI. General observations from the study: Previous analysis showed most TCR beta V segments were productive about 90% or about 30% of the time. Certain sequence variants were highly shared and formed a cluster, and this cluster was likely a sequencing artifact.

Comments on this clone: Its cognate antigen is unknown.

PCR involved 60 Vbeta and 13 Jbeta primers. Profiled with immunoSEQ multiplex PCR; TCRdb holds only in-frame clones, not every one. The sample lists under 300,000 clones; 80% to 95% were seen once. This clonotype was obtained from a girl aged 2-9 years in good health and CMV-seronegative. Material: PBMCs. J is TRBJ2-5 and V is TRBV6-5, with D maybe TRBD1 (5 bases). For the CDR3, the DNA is TGTGCCAGCAGTCTTGATCGTCCAGGGGAGACCCAGTACTTC. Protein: CASSLDRPGETQYF.